This passage covers 20 T cell receptor beta chains from one sample sequenced in a study of CXCR3-negative and CXCR3-positive naive CD8 T cells. Researchers prepared the TRB cDNA libraries using 5' RACE with UMI labels. TCRdb reprocessed the 5' RACE reads, keeping one entry per CDR3 protein, no DNA. The table for this sample gives about 130,000 distinct CDR3 sequences. General observations from the study: The study found more hydrophobic TRB CDR3s in CXCR3-positive naive cells than in CXCR3-negative naive cells.

No antigen has been assigned to these receptors. The sequencing input was naive CXCR3+ CD8+ T cells from blood. Subset indicated: CD45RO-CCR7+CD27+CD95- naive CD8+ T cells expressing CXCR3 (TNR3+). All receptors derive from a human donor in good health. Some clones in this sample may be carry-over from other donors' samples.

The chain couples TRBV5-1 to TRBJ2-3. The germline V gene encodes CDR1 SGHRS and CDR2 YFSETQ. The CDR3 extends over 13 amino acids. The CDR3 region is CASSSAIAETQYF.

The rearrangement joins TRBV7-9 to TRBJ1-2. The CDR3 sequence is 14 residues long. Germline CDR1 is SEHNR and CDR2 is FQNEAQ (reference sequence). The CDR3 loop reads CASSSLGQIYGYTF.

The chain combines TRBV7-2 with TRBJ1-1; TCRdb returns TRBD1, unconfirmable since there is no DNA. CDR1 SGHTA and CDR2 FQGNSA come from the germline V gene. The CDR3 totals 16 residues. The CDR3: CASSPLPGQGATEAFF.

The chain recombines TRBV20-1 with TRBJ2-1; TCRdb proposes TRBD2, but this gene call is untestable without DNA. CDR1 and CDR2 from the germline V gene are DFQATT and SNEGSKA (reference sequence). This CDR3 contains 14 residues. The CDR3 loop reads CSASGGPARNEQFF.

J is TRBJ2-3 and V is TRBV4-1. The CDR3 has 13 amino acids. Germline loops: CDR1 MGHRA, CDR2 YSYEKL. This CDR3 is CASSQVGPDTQYF.

This sequence joins TRBV12-3 or TRBV12-4 and TRBJ1-5; TCRdb returns TRBD1, unconfirmable since there is no DNA. The length of the CDR3 is 14 residues. CDR3 residues: CASSPWGGDQPQHF.

This chain links TRBV15 with TRBJ2-4. Germline loops: CDR1 LNHNV, CDR2 YYDKDF (reference sequence). The length of the CDR3 is 14 residues. CDR3 amino acids: CATSRDLGVDIQYF.

This chain links TRBV14 with TRBJ2-1; TCRdb picks TRBD1, but there is no DNA to check that call. The germline V gene encodes CDR1 SGHDN and CDR2 FVKESK. The CDR3 extends over 16 amino acids. CDR3 loop: CASSQVVGGYDNEQFF. Full variable domain (outside the CDR3, taken from reference TRBV14 and TRBJ2-1): EAGVTQFPSHSVIEKGQTVTLRCDPISGHDNLYWYRRVMGKEIKFLLHFVKESKQDESGMPNNRFLAERTGGTYSTLKVQPAELEDSGVYFCASSQVVGGYDNEQFFGPGTRLTVL.

The CDR3 is CASSPGEDYNEQFF. This sequence joins TRBV18 and TRBJ2-1; TCRdb's D call, TRBD2, is unchecked because there is no DNA. The germline CDR1 and CDR2 sequences are KGHSH and LQKENI. The CDR3 spans 14 residues.

The rearrangement joins TRBV6-6 to TRBJ2-3; the TCRdb call, TRBD2, lacks DNA for checking. The CDR3 runs 16 residues. Looked up from germline, CDR1 is MNHNY and CDR2 is SVGAGI (reference sequence). This CDR3 is CASSFGTSGGPDTQYF.

The chain combines TRBV5-1 with TRBJ2-1; TCRdb's D call, TRBD1, is unchecked because there is no DNA. Germline V gene sequence: CDR1 SGHRS, CDR2 YFSETQ. This CDR3 is built from 15 residues. The CDR3 loop is CASSLATGRTNEQFF.

The chain uses TRBV5-4 and TRBJ2-1; the D call from TCRdb, TRBD2, cannot be confirmed without DNA. CDR3 length equals 16 residues. The germline V gene encodes CDR1 SGHNT and CDR2 YYREEE (reference sequence). The CDR3 loop is CASSFGRLAGEPEQFF.

This rearrangement joins TRBV15 to TRBJ2-5; TCRdb's D gene call, TRBD1, goes unchecked for lack of DNA. The CDR3 has 12 amino acids. Germline V gives CDR1 LNHNV, CDR2 YYDKDF (reference sequence). The CDR3: CATRQGQETQYF.

This chain connects TRBV19 to TRBJ2-4; the D gene TCRdb calls, TRBD2, cannot be checked with no DNA. CDR1 and CDR2 from the germline V gene are LNHDA and SQIVND (reference sequence). This CDR3 is 15 amino acids long. The CDR3 sequence is CASSIVEGWRNIQYF.

The V gene is TRBV15, the J gene TRBJ2-1; TCRdb picks TRBD2, but there is no DNA to check that call. Germline V CDR1 and CDR2: LNHNV, YYDKDF (reference sequence). The length of the CDR3 is 15 residues. The CDR3 spells CATSRVFGLGNEQFF. Complete variable domain (other parts from reference TRBV15 and TRBJ2-1): DAMVIQNPRYQVTQFGKPVTLSCSQTLNHNVMYWYQQKSSQAPKLLFHYYDKDFNNEADTPDNFQSRRPNTSFCFLDIRSPGLGDTAMYLCATSRVFGLGNEQFFGPGTRLTVL.

The chain joins TRBV15 to TRBJ2-2; TCRdb names TRBD1, which stays unverified in the absence of DNA. The germline gives CDR1 LNHNV, CDR2 YYDKDF (reference sequence). This CDR3 has 17 residues. Here the CDR3 reads CATSIFGPGGNTGELFF. Supplemented by reference TRBV15 and TRBJ2-2, the full variable domain reads DAMVIQNPRYQVTQFGKPVTLSCSQTLNHNVMYWYQQKSSQAPKLLFHYYDKDFNNEADTPDNFQSRRPNTSFCFLDIRSPGLGDTAMYLCATSIFGPGGNTGELFFGEGSRLTVL.

The V and J genes are TRBV29-1 and TRBJ2-7. There are 15 residues in the CDR3. Germline assignment: CDR1 SQVTM and CDR2 ANQGSEA. CDR3 amino acids: CSVKGQVNGPYEQYF.

V and J are TRBV11-2 and TRBJ2-2; as DNA is missing, the TRBD1 call by TCRdb cannot be tested. This CDR3 region has 17 residues. Germline V CDR1 and CDR2: SGHAT, FQNNGV. CDR3 residues: CASSSPTGTPNTGELFF. Combining the CDR3 with reference TRBV11-2 and TRBJ2-2 gives the whole variable domain EAGVAQSPRYKIIEKRQSVAFWCNPISGHATLYWYQQILGQGPKLLIQFQNNGVVDDSQLPKDRFSAERLKGVDSTLKIQPAKLEDSAVYLCASSSPTGTPNTGELFFGEGSRLTVL.

This chain uses TRBV20-1 with TRBJ2-7; checking the TCRdb D call of TRBD1 is not possible without DNA. The V gene's germline CDR1 is DFQATT and CDR2 SNEGSKA (reference sequence). The CDR3 totals 13 residues. The chain's CDR3 is CSASYPGFYEQYF.

The chain couples TRBV20-1 to TRBJ1-5; TCRdb outputs TRBD1, but without DNA this stays unchecked. Germline CDR1 is DFQATT and CDR2 is SNEGSKA (reference sequence). This CDR3 spans 14 amino acids. CDR3 sequence: CSARPGESNQPQHF.